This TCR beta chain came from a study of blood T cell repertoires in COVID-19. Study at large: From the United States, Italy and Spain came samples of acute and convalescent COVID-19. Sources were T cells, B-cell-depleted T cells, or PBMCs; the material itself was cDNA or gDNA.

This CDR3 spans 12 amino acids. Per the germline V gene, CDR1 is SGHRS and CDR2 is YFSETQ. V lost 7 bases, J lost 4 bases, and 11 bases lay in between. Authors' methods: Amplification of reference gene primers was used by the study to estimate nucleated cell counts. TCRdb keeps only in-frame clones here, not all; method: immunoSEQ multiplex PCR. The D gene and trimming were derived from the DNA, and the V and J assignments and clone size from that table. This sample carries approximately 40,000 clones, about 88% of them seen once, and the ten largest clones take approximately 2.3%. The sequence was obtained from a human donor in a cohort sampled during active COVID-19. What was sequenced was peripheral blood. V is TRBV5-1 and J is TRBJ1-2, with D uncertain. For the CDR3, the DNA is TGCGCCAGCGCGGTAGTTGGCTATGGCTACACCTTC. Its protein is CASAVVGYGYTF. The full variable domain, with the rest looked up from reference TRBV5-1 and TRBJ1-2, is KAGVTQTPRYLIKTRGQQVTLSCSPISGHRSVSWYQQTPGQGLQFLFEYFSETQRNKGNFPGRFSGRQFSNSRSEMNVSTLELGDSALYLCASAVVGYGYTFGSGTRLTVV.